This T cell receptor (beta chain) was captured in a study of blood T cell repertoires in COVID-19. Overall study: Sites across the United States, Italy and Spain contributed samples from acute and convalescent COVID-19.

Measured with immunoSEQ multiplex PCR; TCRdb has only the in-frame clones, and not every one. Here the sample spans 200,000 to 250,000 clones, roughly 86% being singletons. The CDR3 runs to 13 residues. The ends were cut back, 1 base at V and 4 bases at J, with 6 bases in the middle. Germline V lookup: CDR1 SGHKS, CDR2 YYEKEE (reference sequence). The Seattle site enrolled patients during active infection and followed them longitudinally. The chain combines TRBV5-5 with TRBJ1-5; the D gene is possibly TRBD1 (6 bases). Sequenced sample: peripheral blood. The source is a woman in her fifties or sixties with COVID-19, enrolled during active disease. The CDR3 DNA is TGTGCCAGCAGCTTGCAGGGGAATCAGCCCCAGCATTTT. It encodes CASSLQGNQPQHF.